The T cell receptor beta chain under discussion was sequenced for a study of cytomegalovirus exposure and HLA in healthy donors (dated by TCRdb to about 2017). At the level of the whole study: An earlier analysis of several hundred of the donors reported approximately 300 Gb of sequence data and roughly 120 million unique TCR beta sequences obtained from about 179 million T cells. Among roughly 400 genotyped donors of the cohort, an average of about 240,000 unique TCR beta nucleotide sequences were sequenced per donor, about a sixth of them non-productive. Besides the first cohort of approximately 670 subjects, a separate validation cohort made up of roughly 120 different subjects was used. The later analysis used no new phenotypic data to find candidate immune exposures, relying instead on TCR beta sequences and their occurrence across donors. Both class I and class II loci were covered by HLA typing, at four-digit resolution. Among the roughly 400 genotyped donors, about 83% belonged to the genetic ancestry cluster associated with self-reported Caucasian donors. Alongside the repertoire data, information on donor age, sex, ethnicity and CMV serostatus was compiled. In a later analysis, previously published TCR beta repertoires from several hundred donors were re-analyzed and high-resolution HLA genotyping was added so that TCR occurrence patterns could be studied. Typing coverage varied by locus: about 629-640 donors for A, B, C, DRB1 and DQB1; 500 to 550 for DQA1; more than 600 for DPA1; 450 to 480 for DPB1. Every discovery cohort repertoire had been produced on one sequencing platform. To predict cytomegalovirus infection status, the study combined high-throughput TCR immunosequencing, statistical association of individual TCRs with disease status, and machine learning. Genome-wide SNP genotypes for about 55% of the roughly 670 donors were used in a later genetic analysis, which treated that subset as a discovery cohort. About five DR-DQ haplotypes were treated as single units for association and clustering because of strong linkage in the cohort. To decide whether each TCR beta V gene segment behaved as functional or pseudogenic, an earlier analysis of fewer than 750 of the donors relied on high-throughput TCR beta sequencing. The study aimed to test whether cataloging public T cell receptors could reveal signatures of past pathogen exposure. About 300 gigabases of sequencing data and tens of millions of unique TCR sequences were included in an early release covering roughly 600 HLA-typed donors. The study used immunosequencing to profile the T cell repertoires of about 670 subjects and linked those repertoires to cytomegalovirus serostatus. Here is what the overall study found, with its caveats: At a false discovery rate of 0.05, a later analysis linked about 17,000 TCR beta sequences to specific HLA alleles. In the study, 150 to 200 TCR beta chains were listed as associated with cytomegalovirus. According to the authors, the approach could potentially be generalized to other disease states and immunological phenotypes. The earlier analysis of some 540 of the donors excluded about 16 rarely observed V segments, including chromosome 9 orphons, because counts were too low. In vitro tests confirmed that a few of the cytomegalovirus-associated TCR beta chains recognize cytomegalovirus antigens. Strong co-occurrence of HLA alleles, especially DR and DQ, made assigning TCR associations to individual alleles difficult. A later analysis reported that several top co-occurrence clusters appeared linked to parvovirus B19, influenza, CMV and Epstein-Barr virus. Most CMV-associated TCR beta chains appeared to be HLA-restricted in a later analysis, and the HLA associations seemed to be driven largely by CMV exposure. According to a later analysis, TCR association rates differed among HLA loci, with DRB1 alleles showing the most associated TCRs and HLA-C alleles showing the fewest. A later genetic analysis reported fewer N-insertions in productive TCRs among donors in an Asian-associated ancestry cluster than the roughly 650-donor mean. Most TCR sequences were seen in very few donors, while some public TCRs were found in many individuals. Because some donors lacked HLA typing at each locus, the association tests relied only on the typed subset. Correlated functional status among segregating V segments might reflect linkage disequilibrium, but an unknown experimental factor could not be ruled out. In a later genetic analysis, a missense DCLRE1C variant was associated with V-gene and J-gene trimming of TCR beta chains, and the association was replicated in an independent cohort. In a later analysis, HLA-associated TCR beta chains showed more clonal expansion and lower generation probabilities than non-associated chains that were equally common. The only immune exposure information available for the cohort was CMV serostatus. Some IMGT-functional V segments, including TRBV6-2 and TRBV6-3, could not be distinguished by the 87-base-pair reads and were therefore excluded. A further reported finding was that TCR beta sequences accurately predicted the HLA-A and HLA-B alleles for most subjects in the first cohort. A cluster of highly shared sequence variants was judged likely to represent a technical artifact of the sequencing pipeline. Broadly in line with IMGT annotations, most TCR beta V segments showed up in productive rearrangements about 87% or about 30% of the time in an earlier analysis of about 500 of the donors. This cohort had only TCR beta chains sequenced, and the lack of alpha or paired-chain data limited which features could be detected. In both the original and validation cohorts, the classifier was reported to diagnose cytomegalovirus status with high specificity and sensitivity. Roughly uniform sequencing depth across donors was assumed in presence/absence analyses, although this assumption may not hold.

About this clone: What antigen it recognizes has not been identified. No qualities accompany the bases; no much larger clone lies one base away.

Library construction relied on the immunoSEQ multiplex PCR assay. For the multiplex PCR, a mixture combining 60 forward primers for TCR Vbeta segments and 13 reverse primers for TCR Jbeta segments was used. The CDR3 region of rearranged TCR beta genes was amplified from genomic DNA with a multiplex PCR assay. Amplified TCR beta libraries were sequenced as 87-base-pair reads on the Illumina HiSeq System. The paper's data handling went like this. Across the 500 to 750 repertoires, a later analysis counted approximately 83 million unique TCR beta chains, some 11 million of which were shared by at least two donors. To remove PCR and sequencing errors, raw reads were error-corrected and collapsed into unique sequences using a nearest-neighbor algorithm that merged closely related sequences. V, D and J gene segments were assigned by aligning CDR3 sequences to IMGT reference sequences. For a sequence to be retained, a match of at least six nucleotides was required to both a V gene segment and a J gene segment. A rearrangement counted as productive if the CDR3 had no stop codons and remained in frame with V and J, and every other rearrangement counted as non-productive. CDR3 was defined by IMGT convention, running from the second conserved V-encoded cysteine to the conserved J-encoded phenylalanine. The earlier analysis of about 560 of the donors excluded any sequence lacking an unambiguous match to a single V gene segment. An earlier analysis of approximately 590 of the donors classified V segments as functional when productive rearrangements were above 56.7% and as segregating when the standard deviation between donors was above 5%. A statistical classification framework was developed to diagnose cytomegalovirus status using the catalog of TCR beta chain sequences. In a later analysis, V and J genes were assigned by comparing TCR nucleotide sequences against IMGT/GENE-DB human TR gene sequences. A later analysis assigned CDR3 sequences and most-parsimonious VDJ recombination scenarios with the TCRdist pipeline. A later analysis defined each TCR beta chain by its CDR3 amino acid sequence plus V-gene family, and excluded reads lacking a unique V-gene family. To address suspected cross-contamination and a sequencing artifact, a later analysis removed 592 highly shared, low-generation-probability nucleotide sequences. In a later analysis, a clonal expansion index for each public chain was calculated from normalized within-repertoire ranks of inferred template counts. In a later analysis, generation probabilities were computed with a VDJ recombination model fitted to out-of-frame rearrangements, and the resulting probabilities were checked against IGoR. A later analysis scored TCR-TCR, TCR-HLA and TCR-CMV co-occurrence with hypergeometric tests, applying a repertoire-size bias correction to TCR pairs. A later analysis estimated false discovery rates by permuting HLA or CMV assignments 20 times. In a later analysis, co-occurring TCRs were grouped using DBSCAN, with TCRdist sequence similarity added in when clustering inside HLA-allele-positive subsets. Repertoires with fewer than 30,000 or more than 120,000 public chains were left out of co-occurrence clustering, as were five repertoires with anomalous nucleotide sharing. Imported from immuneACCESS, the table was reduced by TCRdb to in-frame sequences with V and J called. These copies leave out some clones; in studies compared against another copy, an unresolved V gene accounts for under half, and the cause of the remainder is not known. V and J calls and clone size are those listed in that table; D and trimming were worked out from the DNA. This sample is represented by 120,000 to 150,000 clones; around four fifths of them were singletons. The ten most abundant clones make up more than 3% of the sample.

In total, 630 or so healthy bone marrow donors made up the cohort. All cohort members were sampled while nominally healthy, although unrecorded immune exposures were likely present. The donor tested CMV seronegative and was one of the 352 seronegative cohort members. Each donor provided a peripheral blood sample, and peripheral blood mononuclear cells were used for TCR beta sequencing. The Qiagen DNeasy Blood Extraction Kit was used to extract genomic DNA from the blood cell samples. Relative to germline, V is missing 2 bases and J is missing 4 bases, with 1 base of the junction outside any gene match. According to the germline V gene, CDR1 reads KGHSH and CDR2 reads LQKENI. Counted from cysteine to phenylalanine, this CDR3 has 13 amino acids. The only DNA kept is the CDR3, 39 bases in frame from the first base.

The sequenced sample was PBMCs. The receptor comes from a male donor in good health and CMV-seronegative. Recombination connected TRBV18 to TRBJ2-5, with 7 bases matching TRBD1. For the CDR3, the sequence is CASSPNRGETQYF. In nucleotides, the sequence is TGTGCCAGCTCACCAAACAGGGGAGAGACCCAGTACTTC.